This T cell receptor beta chain was recorded in a study of blood T cell repertoires in COVID-19. Study-level background: Sample material is recorded as cDNA or gDNA derived from T cells, B-cell-depleted T cells, or PBMCs.

Germline V gene data show CDR1 as MNHEY and CDR2 as SVGAGI. This CDR3 spans 14 amino acids. Trimming took 6 bases from V and 5 from J, leaving 17 bases between them. Generated by immunoSEQ multiplex PCR, the TCRdb table keeps only in-frame clones and is missing some. The table lists some 40,000 clones, 80% to 90% of them singletons. This clonotype was sampled from a human donor in a cohort sampled during active COVID-19. The sample taken for sequencing was peripheral blood. The V gene is TRBV6-5, the J gene TRBJ2-7; TRBD1 is a possible D gene (5 bases). The CDR3: CASSPSHQGNEQYF. The CDR3 nucleotides are TGTGCCAGCAGCCCCTCACATCAGGGAAACGAGCAGTACTTC.